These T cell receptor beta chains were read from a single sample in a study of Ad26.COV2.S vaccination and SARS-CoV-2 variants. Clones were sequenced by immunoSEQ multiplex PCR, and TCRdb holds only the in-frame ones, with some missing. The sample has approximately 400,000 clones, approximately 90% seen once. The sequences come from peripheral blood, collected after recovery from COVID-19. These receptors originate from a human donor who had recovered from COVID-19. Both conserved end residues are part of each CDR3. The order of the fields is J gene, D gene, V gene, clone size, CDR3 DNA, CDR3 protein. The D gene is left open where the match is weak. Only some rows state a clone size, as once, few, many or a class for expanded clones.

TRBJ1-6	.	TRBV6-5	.	TGTGCCAGCAGTTATGACAGACAAGATAATTCACCCCTCCACTTT	CASSYDRQDNSPLHF
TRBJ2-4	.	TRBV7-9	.	TGTGCCAGCAGCCCGAACCAGGCTACAAACATTCAGTACTTC	CASSPNQATNIQYF
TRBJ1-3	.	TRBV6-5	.	TGTGCCAGCAGTTACTCTTTTGCCTCAGGAAACACCATATATTTT	CASSYSFASGNTIYF
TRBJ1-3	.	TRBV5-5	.	TGTGCCAGCAGCTCCCCGGGACTGGAGGGAAACACCATATATTTT	CASSSPGLEGNTIYF
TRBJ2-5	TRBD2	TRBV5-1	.	TGCGCCAGCAGGAGACGGGGGGAGTTTGAGACCCAGTACTTC	CASRRRGEFETQYF
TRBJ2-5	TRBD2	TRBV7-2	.	TGTGCCAGCAGCTTACGGGGGGGCCGAGAGACCCAGTACTTC	CASSLRGGRETQYF
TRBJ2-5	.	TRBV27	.	TGTGCCAGCAGTATAACCTACAGAGACCAAGAGACCCAGTACTTC	CASSITYRDQETQYF
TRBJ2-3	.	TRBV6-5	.	TGTGCCAGCAGTTACTCGCTTGCCTACTCAGATACGCAGTATTTT	CASSYSLAYSDTQYF
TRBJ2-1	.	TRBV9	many	TGTGCCAGCAGCGTAGGGTGGGGATCCTACAATGAGCAGTTCTTC	CASSVGWGSYNEQFF
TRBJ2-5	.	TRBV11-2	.	TGTGCCAGCAGCTTAGATACTTTGGGGAGTTGGTTTGAGACCCAGTACTTC	CASSLDTLGSWFETQYF
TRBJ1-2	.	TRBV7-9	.	TGTGCCAGCAGCTTTGGTGCGGGGGGGGATGGCTACACCTTC	CASSFGAGGDGYTF
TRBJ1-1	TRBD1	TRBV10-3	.	TGTGCCATCAGTGTAACCGGGACAGGGAGTATGAACACTGAAGCTTTCTTT	CAISVTGTGSMNTEAFF
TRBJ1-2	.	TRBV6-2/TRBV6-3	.	TGTGCCAGCAGTTACGTGGCCTACTATGGCTACACCTTC	CASSYVAYYGYTF
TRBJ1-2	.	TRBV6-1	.	TGTGCCAGCAGTGAAGCGTCCCAGGGGAACTATGGCTACACCTTC	CASSEASQGNYGYTF
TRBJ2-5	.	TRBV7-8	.	TGTGCCAGCAGCCCCCCGTCCGCGAACCAGTACTTC	CASSPPSANQYF
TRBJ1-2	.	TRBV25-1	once	TGTGCCAGCAGTGAATTAACCACCGCTGTGGCTAAGTATGGCTACACCTTC	CASSELTTAVAKYGYTF
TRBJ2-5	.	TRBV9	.	TGTGCCAGCAGTTTAAACCCCCGGGACAACCAAGAGACCCAGTACTTC	CASSLNPRDNQETQYF
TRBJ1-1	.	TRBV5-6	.	TGTGCCAGCAGCTTGGCCGGGACAACATACACTGAAGCTTTCTTT	CASSLAGTTYTEAFF